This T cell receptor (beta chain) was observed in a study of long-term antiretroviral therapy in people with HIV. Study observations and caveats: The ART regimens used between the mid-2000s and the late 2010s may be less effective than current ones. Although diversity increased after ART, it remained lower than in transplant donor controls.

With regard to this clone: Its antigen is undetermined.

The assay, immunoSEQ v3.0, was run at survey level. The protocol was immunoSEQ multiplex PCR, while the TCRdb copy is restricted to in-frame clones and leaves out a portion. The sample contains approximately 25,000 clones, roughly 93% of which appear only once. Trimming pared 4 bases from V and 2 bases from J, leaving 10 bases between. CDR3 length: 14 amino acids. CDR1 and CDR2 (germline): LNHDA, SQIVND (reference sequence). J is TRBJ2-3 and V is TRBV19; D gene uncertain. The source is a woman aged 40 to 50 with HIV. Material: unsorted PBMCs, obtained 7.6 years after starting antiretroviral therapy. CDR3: CASSRLDPTDTQYF. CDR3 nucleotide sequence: TGTGCCAGTAGTAGATTAGACCCCACAGATACGCAGTATTTT.